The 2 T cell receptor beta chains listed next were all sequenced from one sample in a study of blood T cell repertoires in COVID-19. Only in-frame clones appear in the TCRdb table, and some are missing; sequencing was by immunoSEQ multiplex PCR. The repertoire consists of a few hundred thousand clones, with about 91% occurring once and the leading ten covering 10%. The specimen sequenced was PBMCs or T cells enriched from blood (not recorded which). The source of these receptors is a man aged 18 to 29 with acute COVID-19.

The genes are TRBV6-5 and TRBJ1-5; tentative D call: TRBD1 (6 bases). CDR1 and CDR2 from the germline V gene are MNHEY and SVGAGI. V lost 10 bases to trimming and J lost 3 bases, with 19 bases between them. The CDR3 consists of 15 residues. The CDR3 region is CATRNLGQNNQPQHF. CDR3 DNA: TGTGCCACCCGAAATTTAGGACAGAACAATCAGCCCCAGCATTTT.

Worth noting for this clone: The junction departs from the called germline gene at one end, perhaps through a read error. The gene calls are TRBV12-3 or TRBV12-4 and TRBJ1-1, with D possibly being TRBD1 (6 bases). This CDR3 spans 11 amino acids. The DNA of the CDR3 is TGTGCCAGCACCAATAGAGGACAGCCCCAATTT. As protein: CASTNRGQPQF.